This TCR beta chain was sequenced for a study of regulatory T cells in long-lasting Graves disease (dated by TCRdb to the early 2020s). About the full investigation: Persistent Graves' disease was defined as persistently positive TSH receptor autoantibodies together with antithyroid drug treatment for over 5 years. Patients with persistent Graves' disease were compared with patients with newly diagnosed Graves' disease using TCR sequencing and RNA sequencing of peripheral blood. The study took place in China and was registered as a clinical trial. TCR sequencing covered about 13 persistent and roughly 20 newly diagnosed Graves' disease patients, around 35 samples in total. Antithyroid drugs had been taken for roughly 10 years on average by persistent Graves' disease patients in the clinical cohort. General findings and caveats noted by the study authors: Preferential use of TRBV28, TRBJ1-2 and TRBJ2-5 was observed in persistent disease, whereas TRBV20-1 and TRBJ2-1 were favored in newly diagnosed disease. Sequencing and analysis were restricted to the TCR beta chain. Patients with persistent disease shared more public clonotypes (approximately 2,500) than newly diagnosed patients did (around 980). The small sample size was acknowledged by the authors as a limitation that may reduce accuracy. Peripheral blood alone was examined, since thyroid tissue, which constituted the primary lesion, could not be accessed. Persistent Graves' disease patients showed lower TCR Shannon entropy and fewer highly expanded clones than newly diagnosed patients, suggesting clonal expansion.

In the germline V gene (reference sequence), CDR1 corresponds to DFQATT and CDR2 to SNEGSKA. The CDR3 contains 13 residues, cysteine and phenylalanine counted. Only the CDR3 DNA stays, 39 bases, in frame from base 1. V is cut by 4 bases and J by 1 base, and the space between the germline ends is 10 bases. What the time point label conveys for this sample: persistent/refractory GD, antithyroid drugs over 5 years with positive TRAb. For both TCR sequencing and RNA sequencing, RNA was extracted from PBMCs in TRIzol. The diagnosis of Graves' disease followed American Thyroid Association guidelines. Patients were recruited from an endocrinology department in Xi'an, China. Each patient gave approximately 8.8 milliliters of peripheral blood, collected in an EDTA anticoagulant tube. Ficoll Paque Plus density gradient separation was used to isolate PBMCs, and no additional T cell sorting was done. An Agilent 2100 Bioanalyzer and agarose gel were used to assess RNA quality, and a NanoDrop 2000 was used to measure RNA concentration.

The library was made by multiplex PCR. The sample was run on an Illumina HiSeq 4000. iRepertoire HTBI primers and Arm-PCR amplification of CDR3 regions were used to construct TCR beta libraries. Before sequencing, the PCR products underwent gel purification. In the paper's pipeline: A total of 62 TRBV and more than twelve TRBJ segments were identified across samples and were used for gene usage analysis of CDR3 amino acid clonotypes. COPE and FqMerger were used to merge the filtered high-quality paired reads into contigs. BLAST was used to align contigs to IMGT TRBV, TRBD and TRBJ reference genes, and CDR3 was defined according to IMGT. Clonotypes above 0.1% frequency were classified as highly expanded clones. Shannon entropy served as the measure of repertoire diversity, while the Gini coefficient captured V-J evenness. Clonotypes shared by more than one individual were considered public. The public reads were quality trimmed at Q25 with fastp and then assembled into clones with MiXCR by TCRdb, keeping productive beta chains. Every entry covers one CDR3 protein and lists the most common genes and DNA from its rows. The V and J calls come from TCRdb's annotation, not from the publication. This sample lists about 660,000 distinct CDR3 sequences; 25% to 35% were detected once. Clones ranked in the top ten supply around 42% of the sample.

This clonotype turned up a few times. No antigen is known for it. No quality values exist for individual bases; no much larger clone is one base distant. The source is a female donor with Graves disease. This specimen was peripheral blood mononuclear cells (PBMCs), taken when the disease was refractory, from a patient treated with antithyroid drugs. The V and J segments used are TRBV20-1 and TRBJ2-5; the D gene is perhaps TRBD1 or TRBD2, as each covers 5 bases. The nucleotides are TGCAGTGCTAATGACGGGGCCCAAGAGACCCAGTACTTC. This codes for CSANDGAQETQYF.